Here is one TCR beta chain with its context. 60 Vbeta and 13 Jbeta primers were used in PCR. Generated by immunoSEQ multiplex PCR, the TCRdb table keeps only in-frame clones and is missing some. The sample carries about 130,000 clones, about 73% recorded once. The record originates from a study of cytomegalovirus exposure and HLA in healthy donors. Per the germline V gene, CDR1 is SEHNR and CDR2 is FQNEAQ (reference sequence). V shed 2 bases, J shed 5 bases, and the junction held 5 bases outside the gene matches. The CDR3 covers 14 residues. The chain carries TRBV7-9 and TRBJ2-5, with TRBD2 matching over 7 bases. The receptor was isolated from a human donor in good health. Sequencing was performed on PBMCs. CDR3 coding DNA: TGTGCCAGCAGCTTATGGGGGGGACGGGAGACCCAGTACTTC. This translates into CASSLWGGRETQYF.